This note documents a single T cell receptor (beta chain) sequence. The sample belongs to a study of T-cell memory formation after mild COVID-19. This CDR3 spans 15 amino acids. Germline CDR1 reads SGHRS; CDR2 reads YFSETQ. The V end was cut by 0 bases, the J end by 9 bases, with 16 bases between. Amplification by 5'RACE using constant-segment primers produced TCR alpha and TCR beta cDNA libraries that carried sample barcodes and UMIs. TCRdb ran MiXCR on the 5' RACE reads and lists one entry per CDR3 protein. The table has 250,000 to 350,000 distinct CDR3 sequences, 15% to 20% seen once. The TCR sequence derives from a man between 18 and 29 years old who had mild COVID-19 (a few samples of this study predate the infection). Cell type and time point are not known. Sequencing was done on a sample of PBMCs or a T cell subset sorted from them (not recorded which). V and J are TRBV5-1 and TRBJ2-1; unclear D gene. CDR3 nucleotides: TGCGCCAGCAGCTTGGCGGGTAGCCCTTTGGGTGAGCAGTTCTTC. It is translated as CASSLAGSPLGEQFF. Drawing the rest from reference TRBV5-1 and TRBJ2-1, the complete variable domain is KAGVTQTPRYLIKTRGQQVTLSCSPISGHRSVSWYQQTPGQGLQFLFEYFSETQRNKGNFPGRFSGRQFSNSRSEMNVSTLELGDSALYLCASSLAGSPLGEQFFGPGTRLTVL.